This T cell receptor (beta chain) was recorded in a study of identical twins. Only healthy Caucasians were included as donors. The CDR3 is 14 residues long. Between the trimmed V and J ends, which lost 0 bases and 7 bases, there was a span of 8 bases. Germline CDR1 reads SGHRS; CDR2 reads YFSETQ. A universal primer site was created by template switching, with the cDNA bearing unique molecular identifiers. MiXCR, run by TCRdb on the 5' RACE reads, gives a single entry per CDR3 protein. The sample carries hundreds of thousands of distinct CDR3 sequences, under 9% recorded once. This clonotype appeared many times. These data were also reused for a study on yellow fever vaccine responses in identical twins. That investigation notes: On the reported evidence, twins' vaccine T cell responses seemed partly convergent and partly personalized.

This receptor was taken from a woman in her late teens or twenties in good health. Sequencing input: PBMCs. V usage is TRBV5-1 and J usage is TRBJ1-6; possible D gene TRBD1, 6 bases. In DNA, the CDR3 is TGCGCCAGCAGCTTGGACAGGGTAAATTCACCCCTCCACTTT. Amino acid sequence: CASSLDRVNSPLHF. The variable domain in full, with the rest retrieved from reference TRBV5-1 and TRBJ1-6, is KAGVTQTPRYLIKTRGQQVTLSCSPISGHRSVSWYQQTPGQGLQFLFEYFSETQRNKGNFPGRFSGRQFSNSRSEMNVSTLELGDSALYLCASSLDRVNSPLHFGNGTRLTVT.